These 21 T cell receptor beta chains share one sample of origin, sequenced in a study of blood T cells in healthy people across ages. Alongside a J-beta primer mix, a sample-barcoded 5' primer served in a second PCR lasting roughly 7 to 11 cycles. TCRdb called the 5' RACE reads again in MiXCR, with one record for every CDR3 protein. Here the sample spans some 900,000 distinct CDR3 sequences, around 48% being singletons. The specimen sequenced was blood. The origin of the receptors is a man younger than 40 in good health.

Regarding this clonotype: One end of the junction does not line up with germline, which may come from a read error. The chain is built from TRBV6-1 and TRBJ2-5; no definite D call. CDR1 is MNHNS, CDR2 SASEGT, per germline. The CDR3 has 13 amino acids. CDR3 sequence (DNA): TGTGCCAGCAGTGTTAATTACCAAGGGACCCAGTACTTC. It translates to CASSVNYQGTQYF.

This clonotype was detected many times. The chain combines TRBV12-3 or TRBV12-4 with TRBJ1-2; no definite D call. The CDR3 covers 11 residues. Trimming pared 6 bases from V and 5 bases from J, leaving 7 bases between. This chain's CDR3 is CASSHGYGYTF. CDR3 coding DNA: TGTGCCAGCAGCCACGGTTATGGCTACACCTTC.

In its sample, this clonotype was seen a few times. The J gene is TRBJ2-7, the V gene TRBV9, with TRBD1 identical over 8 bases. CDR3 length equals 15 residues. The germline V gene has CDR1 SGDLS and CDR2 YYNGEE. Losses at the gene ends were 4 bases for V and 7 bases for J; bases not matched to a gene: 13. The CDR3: CASSLGQAPEYEQYF. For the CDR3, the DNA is TGTGCCAGCAGCCTGGGACAGGCTCCTGAATATGAGCAGTACTTC.

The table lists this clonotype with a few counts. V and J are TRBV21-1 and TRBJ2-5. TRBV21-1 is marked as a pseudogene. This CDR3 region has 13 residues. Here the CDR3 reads CASSKRRLKTQYF. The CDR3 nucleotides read TGTGCCAGCAGCAAGCGAAGGTTGAAGACCCAGTACTTC.

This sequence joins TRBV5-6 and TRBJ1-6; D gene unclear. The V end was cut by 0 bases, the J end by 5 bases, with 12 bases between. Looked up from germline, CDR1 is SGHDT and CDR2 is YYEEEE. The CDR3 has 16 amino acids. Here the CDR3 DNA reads TGTGCCAGCAGCTTGGAAGGACTGGACCATAATTCACCCCTCCACTTT. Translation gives CASSLEGLDHNSPLHF.

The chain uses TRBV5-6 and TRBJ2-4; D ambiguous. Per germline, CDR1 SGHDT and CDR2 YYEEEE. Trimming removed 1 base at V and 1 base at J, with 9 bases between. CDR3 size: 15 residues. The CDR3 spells CASSLREGAKNIQYF. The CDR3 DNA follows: TGTGCCAGCAGCTTGAGGGAAGGGGCCAAAAACATTCAGTACTTC.

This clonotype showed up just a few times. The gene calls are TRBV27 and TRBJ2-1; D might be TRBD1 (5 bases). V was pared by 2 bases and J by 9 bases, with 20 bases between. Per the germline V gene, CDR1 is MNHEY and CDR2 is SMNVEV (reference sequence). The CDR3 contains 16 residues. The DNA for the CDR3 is TGTGCCAGCAGTTTAAACACCCTTGGGCAGGGCCCTGAGCAGTTCTTC. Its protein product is CASSLNTLGQGPEQFF.

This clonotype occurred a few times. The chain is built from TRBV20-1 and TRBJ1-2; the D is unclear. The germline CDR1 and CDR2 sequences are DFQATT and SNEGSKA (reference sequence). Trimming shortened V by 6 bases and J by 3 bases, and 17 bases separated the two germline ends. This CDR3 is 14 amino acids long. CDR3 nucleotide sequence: TGCAGTGCCCGCCAACGACTCCTGGACTATGGCTACACCTTC. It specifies CSARQRLLDYGYTF.

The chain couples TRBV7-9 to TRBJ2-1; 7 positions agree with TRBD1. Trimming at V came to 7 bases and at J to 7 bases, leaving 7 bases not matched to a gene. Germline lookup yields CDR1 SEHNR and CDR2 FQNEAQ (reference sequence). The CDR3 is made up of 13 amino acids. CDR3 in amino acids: CASTSYRGNEQFF. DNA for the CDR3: TGTGCCAGCACCTCCTACAGGGGAAATGAGCAGTTCTTC. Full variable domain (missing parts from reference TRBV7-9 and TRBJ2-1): DTGVSQNPRHKITKRGQNVTFRCDPISEHNRLYWYRQTLGQGPEFLTYFQNEAQLEKSRLLSDRFSAERPKGSFSTLEIQRTEQGDSAMYLCASTSYRGNEQFFGPGTRLTVL.

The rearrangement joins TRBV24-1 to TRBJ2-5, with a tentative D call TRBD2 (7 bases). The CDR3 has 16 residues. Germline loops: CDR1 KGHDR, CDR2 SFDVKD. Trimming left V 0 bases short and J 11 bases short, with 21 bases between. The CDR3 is CATSDLRGGLGNEQYF. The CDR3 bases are TGTGCCACCAGTGATTTGAGGGGGGGCCTCGGCAATGAGCAGTACTTC.

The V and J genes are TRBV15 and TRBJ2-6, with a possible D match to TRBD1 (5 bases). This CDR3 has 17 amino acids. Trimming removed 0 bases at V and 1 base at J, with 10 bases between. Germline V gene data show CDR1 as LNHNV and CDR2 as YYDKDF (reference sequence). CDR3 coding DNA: TGTGCCACCAGCAGAGAGGGCGCAGGGTCTGGGGCCAACGTCCTGACTTTC. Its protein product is CATSREGAGSGANVLTF. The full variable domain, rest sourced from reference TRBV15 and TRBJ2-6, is DAMVIQNPRYQVTQFGKPVTLSCSQTLNHNVMYWYQQKSSQAPKLLFHYYDKDFNNEADTPDNFQSRRPNTSFCFLDIRSPGLGDTAMYLCATSREGAGSGANVLTFGAGSRLTVL.

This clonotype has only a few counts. The CDR3 DNA sequence: TGTGCCAGCAGCCTGGTGACTAGCGGCACAGATACGCAGTATTTT. Protein sequence: CASSLVTSGTDTQYF. V usage is TRBV11-2 and J usage is TRBJ2-3, with 8 bases identical to TRBD2. Trimming removed 5 bases from V and 1 base from J; junction bases left unmatched: 5. Germline CDR1 reads SGHAT; CDR2 reads FQNNGV. This CDR3 comprises 15 residues. The whole variable domain, filled in from reference TRBV11-2 and TRBJ2-3, reads EAGVAQSPRYKIIEKRQSVAFWCNPISGHATLYWYQQILGQGPKLLIQFQNNGVVDDSQLPKDRFSAERLKGVDSTLKIQPAKLEDSAVYLCASSLVTSGTDTQYFGPGTRLTVL.

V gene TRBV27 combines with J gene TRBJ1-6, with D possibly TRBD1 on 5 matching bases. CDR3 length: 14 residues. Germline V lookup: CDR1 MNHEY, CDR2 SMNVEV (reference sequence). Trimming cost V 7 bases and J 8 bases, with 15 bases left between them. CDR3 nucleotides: TGTGCCAGCACCCAACGGGCGGGGCATTCACCCCTCCACTTT. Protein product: CASTQRAGHSPLHF.

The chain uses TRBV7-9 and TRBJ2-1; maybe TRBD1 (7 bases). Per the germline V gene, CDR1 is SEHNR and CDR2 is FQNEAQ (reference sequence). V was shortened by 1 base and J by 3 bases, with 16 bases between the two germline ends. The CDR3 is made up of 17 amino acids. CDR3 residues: CASSLGWEDRNYNEQFF. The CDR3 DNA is TGTGCCAGCAGCTTAGGATGGGAGGACAGGAACTACAATGAGCAGTTCTTC. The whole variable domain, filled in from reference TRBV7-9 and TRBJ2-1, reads DTGVSQNPRHKITKRGQNVTFRCDPISEHNRLYWYRQTLGQGPEFLTYFQNEAQLEKSRLLSDRFSAERPKGSFSTLEIQRTEQGDSAMYLCASSLGWEDRNYNEQFFGPGTRLTVL.

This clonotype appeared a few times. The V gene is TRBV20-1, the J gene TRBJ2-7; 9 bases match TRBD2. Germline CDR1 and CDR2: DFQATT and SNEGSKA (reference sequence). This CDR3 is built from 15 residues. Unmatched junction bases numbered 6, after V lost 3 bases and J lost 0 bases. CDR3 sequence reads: CSASDAGGSSYEQYF. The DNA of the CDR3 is TGCAGTGCTAGTGACGCGGGGGGGAGCTCCTACGAGCAGTACTTC.

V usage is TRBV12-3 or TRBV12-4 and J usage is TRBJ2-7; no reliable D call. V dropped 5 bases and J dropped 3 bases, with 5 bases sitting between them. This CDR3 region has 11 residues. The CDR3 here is CASSDIYEQYF. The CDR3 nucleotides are TGTGCCAGCAGTGACATCTACGAGCAGTACTTC.

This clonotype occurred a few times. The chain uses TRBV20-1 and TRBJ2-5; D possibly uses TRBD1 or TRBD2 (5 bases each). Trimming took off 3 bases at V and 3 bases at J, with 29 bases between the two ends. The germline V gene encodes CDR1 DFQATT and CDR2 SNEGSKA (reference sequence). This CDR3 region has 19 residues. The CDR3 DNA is TGCAGTGCTAGGCTCGGGACGGAGACCGTTATGCTATGGGAAGAGACCCAGTACTTC. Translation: CSARLGTETVMLWEETQYF.

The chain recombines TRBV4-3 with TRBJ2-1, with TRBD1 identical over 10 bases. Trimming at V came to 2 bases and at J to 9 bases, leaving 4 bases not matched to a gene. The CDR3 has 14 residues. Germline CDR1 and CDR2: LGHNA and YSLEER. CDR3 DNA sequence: TGCGCCAGCAGCCAACGGACAGGGGGTGTTGAGCAGTTCTTC. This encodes CASSQRTGGVEQFF.

The CDR3 DNA follows: TGTGCCAGCAGCTTCGGGGGGCCTGGGGCCAACGTCCTGACTTTC. This gives the protein CASSFGGPGANVLTF. This rearrangement joins TRBV6-2 or TRBV6-3 to TRBJ2-6; perhaps TRBD2 as D (7 bases). Trimming shortened V by 6 bases and J by 2 bases, and 11 bases separated the two germline ends. The CDR3 has 15 residues. Germline V gene lookup returns CDR1 MNHEY and CDR2 SVGEGT.

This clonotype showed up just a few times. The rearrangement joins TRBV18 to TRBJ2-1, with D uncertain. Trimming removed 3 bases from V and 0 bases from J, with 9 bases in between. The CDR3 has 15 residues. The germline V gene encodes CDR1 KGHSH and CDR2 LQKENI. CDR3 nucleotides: TGTGCCAGCTCACCCCAGATGAGCTCCTACAATGAGCAGTTCTTC. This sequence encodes CASSPQMSSYNEQFF.

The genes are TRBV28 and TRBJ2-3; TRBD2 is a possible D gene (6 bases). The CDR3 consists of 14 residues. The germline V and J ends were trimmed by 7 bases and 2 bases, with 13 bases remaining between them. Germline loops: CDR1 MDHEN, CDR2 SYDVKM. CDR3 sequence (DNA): TGTGCCAGCACCCCCGGCGGGGCCACAGATACGCAGTATTTT. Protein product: CASTPGGATDTQYF.